What follows are 32 T cell receptor beta chains derived from one specimen sequenced in a study of Ad26.COV2.S vaccination and SARS-CoV-2 variants. As to treatment: roughly 20 received Ad26.COV2.S at low or high dose, single or two shots; about 5 received placebo; per-sample allocation not given. Repertoires come from day 63 after the first vaccine or placebo injection. The repertoire was sequenced with immunoSEQ multiplex PCR; TCRdb's copy has only in-frame clones and lacks some. The sample records roughly 380,000 clones, 85% being singletons. The sample in question was peripheral blood, obtained in a trial of Ad26.COV2.S vaccine versus placebo. The receptor source for this set is a person aged 18 to 65 who received the Ad26.COV2.S COVID-19 vaccine or a placebo.

This clone appeared a single time. V is TRBV18 and J is TRBJ2-5, with D possibly matching TRBD1 (7 bases). The CDR3 runs 14 residues. V was trimmed by 6 bases and J by 2 bases, leaving 13 bases between them. Looked up from germline, CDR1 is KGHSH and CDR2 is LQKENI. CDR3 protein: CASSAGQRQETQYF. The CDR3 DNA reads as TGTGCCAGCTCGGCGGGACAGAGACAAGAGACCCAGTACTTC. The variable domain in full, completed from reference TRBV18 and TRBJ2-5, reads NAGVMQNPRHLVRRRGQEARLRCSPMKGHSHVYWYRQLPEEGLKFMVYLQKENIIDESGMPKERFSAEFPKEGPSILRIQQVVRGDSAAYFCASSAGQRQETQYFGPGTRLLVL.

The chain couples TRBV6-5 to TRBJ2-2; 9 positions agree with TRBD1. The CDR3 consists of 15 residues. CDR1 and CDR2 from the germline V gene are MNHEY and SVGAGI. With 2 bases clipped from V and 5 bases from J, the junction kept 3 bases outside the gene matches. This CDR3 reads CASSYRDRATGELFF. The CDR3 DNA reads as TGTGCCAGCAGTTACCGGGACAGGGCGACCGGGGAGCTGTTTTTT.

This clone was seen at least ten times. This chain uses TRBV6-5 with TRBJ2-7; D gene uncertain. The germline V gene encodes CDR1 MNHEY and CDR2 SVGAGI. V lost 8 bases and J lost 5, with 10 bases in between. The CDR3 runs 11 residues. The CDR3 reads CASRDFNEQYF. In DNA form, the CDR3 reads TGTGCCAGCCGAGACTTCAACGAGCAGTACTTC.

J is TRBJ1-3 and V is TRBV18, with no clear D. The J call may be faulty, since TRBJ2-2 better matches the DNA end. Germline CDR1 and CDR2: KGHSH and LQKENI. The CDR3 length is 13 residues. This CDR3 is CASSPTGDGELFF. CDR3 DNA: TGTGCCAGCTCACCGACGGGTGACGGGGAGCTGTTTTTT.

The gene calls are TRBV19 and TRBJ2-7; 14 bases match TRBD2. Unmatched junction bases numbered 6, after V lost 4 bases and J lost 1 base. CDR1 is LNHDA and CDR2 is SQIVND in the germline V gene (reference sequence). This CDR3 has 17 residues. This CDR3 reads CASSTRTSGGWSYEQYF. CDR3 nucleotide sequence: TGTGCCAGTAGTACCCGGACTAGCGGGGGGTGGTCCTACGAGCAGTACTTC.

The CDR3 sequence is CASSLSGGVTEAFF. The CDR3 DNA sequence: TGTGCCAGCAGTTTATCGGGAGGGGTCACTGAAGCTTTCTTT. The rearrangement links TRBV27 to TRBJ1-1, with D possibly TRBD1 on 5 matching bases. The germline V and J ends were trimmed by 0 bases and 4 bases, with 9 bases remaining between them. Germline V gene lookup returns CDR1 MNHEY and CDR2 SMNVEV (reference sequence). The CDR3 runs to 14 residues.

This chain's CDR3 is CASRRTVNPGELFF. CDR3 DNA: TGTGCCAGCAGACGGACAGTAAACCCCGGGGAGCTGTTTTTT. The chain carries TRBV6-1 and TRBJ2-2, with D possibly matching TRBD1 (6 bases). Germline lookup yields CDR1 MNHNS and CDR2 SASEGT. V lost 6 bases and J 6 bases, leaving 14 bases between the germline ends. This CDR3 has 14 amino acids.

The J gene is TRBJ2-7, the V gene TRBV11-2; D might be TRBD1 or TRBD2, each matching 5 bases. The CDR3 is 13 residues long. CDR1 SGHAT and CDR2 FQNNGV come from the germline V gene. V lost 3 bases, J lost 3 bases, and 9 bases lay in between. As DNA, the CDR3 is TGTGCCAGCAGCTTCGGGGCGAACTACGAGCAGTACTTC. Protein sequence: CASSFGANYEQYF. The entire variable domain, with the rest obtained from reference TRBV11-2 and TRBJ2-7, is as follows: EAGVAQSPRYKIIEKRQSVAFWCNPISGHATLYWYQQILGQGPKLLIQFQNNGVVDDSQLPKDRFSAERLKGVDSTLKIQPAKLEDSAVYLCASSFGANYEQYFGPGTRLTVT.

V is TRBV19 and J is TRBJ2-1; 8 bases are a match to TRBD2. Germline assignment: CDR1 LNHDA and CDR2 SQIVND (reference sequence). V gave up 3 bases and J gave up 10 bases; unmatched junction bases: 5. The CDR3 covers 13 residues. CDR3: CASSIEGLAEQFF. CDR3 DNA: TGTGCCAGTAGTATTGAAGGACTAGCCGAGCAGTTCTTC.

The chain carries TRBV5-1 and TRBJ2-2, with TRBD1 identical over 9 bases. The CDR3 consists of 16 residues. Unmatched junction bases numbered 6, after V lost 3 bases and J lost 3 bases. Looked up from germline, CDR1 is SGHRS and CDR2 is YFSETQ. The CDR3 protein is CASSSRQGVDTGELFF. CDR3 sequence (DNA): TGCGCCAGCAGCTCAAGACAGGGGGTGGACACCGGGGAGCTGTTTTTT. The variable domain in full, completed from reference TRBV5-1 and TRBJ2-2, reads KAGVTQTPRYLIKTRGQQVTLSCSPISGHRSVSWYQQTPGQGLQFLFEYFSETQRNKGNFPGRFSGRQFSNSRSEMNVSTLELGDSALYLCASSSRQGVDTGELFFGEGSRLTVL.

Concerning this clone: Other DNA sequences within the sample encode an identical CDR3. The rearrangement links TRBV6-5 to TRBJ2-1; 15 bases agree with TRBD2. Germline values: CDR1 MNHEY, CDR2 SVGAGI. The CDR3 consists of 16 residues. V lost 0 bases, J lost 10 bases, and 4 bases stayed unmatched. This CDR3 reads CASSYSGLAGGHEQFF. In nucleotides, the CDR3 is TGTGCCAGCAGTTACTCTGGACTAGCGGGGGGGCACGAGCAGTTCTTC.

The rearrangement joins TRBV10-1 to TRBJ1-1; 11 bases agree with TRBD1. CDR3 length: 15 residues. Unmatched junction bases numbered 3, after V lost 6 bases and J lost 0 bases. The germline V gene has CDR1 WNHNN and CDR2 SYGVQD (reference sequence). CDR3 sequence reads: CASSRTGGVNTEAFF. In nucleotides, the CDR3 is TGCGCCAGCAGCCGGACAGGGGGCGTGAACACTGAAGCTTTCTTT.

The J gene is TRBJ1-1, the V gene TRBV19; 8 bases line up with TRBD1. Germline assignment: CDR1 LNHDA and CDR2 SQIVND (reference sequence). Trimming cost V 10 bases and J 3 bases; bases outside gene matches: 7. The CDR3 totals 13 residues. The CDR3 sequence: CATSETGDTEAFF. The CDR3 coding sequence is TGTGCCACCTCCGAGACAGGGGACACTGAAGCTTTCTTT.

The chain links TRBV7-2 to TRBJ2-7, with D perhaps matching TRBD2 (7 bases). V was cut by 1 base and J by 0 bases, with 16 bases left in between. Germline V gene data show CDR1 as SGHTA and CDR2 as FQGNSA. CDR3 length equals 17 residues. CDR3 nucleotides: TGTGCCAGCAGCTTAGATGGGGGGGCGGGCCCCTCCTACGAGCAGTACTTC. It yields the protein CASSLDGGAGPSYEQYF.

V and J are TRBV6-1 and TRBJ2-1, with TRBD2 matching over 11 bases. This CDR3 has 17 amino acids. Unmatched junction bases numbered 7, after V lost 4 bases and J lost 2 bases. CDR1 is MNHNS, CDR2 SASEGT, per germline. In DNA form, the CDR3 reads TGTGCCAGCAGTGTGAGACTAGCGGGGACACCCTACAATGAGCAGTTCTTC. Translated: CASSVRLAGTPYNEQFF.

The rearrangement uses TRBV5-1 and TRBJ2-3; 7 bases map to TRBD1. This CDR3 is built from 14 residues. The junction had 3 bases not matched to a gene; V was cut back by 4 bases and J by 1 base. Per germline, CDR1 SGHRS and CDR2 YFSETQ. CDR3 DNA: TGCGCCAGCAGCAAAGGACAGGGCACAGATACGCAGTATTTT. Its protein is CASSKGQGTDTQYF.

The chain is built from TRBV3-1 (or the pseudogene TRBV3-2) and TRBJ2-5; no clear D gene. CDR1 and CDR2 (germline): LGHDT, YNNKEL (reference sequence). V was cut by 0 bases and J by 5 bases, with 10 bases left in between. The CDR3 runs to 14 residues. The CDR3 DNA reads TGTGCCAGCAGCCAAGAACCTGTGAAGGAGACCCAGTACTTC. Translating it yields CASSQEPVKETQYF.

The chain recombines TRBV7-9 with TRBJ1-3; 8 bases agree with TRBD1. V shed 5 bases, J shed 4 bases, and the junction held 13 bases outside the gene matches. There are 17 residues in the CDR3. Germline-derived CDR1 and CDR2 are SEHNR and FQNEAQ (reference sequence). The CDR3 protein is CASSLYRRGQGGNTIYF. The DNA for the CDR3 is TGTGCCAGCAGCCTCTATCGCAGGGGGCAGGGCGGAAACACCATATATTTT. The full variable domain, with the rest looked up from reference TRBV7-9 and TRBJ1-3, is DTGVSQNPRHKITKRGQNVTFRCDPISEHNRLYWYRQTLGQGPEFLTYFQNEAQLEKSRLLSDRFSAERPKGSFSTLEIQRTEQGDSAMYLCASSLYRRGQGGNTIYFGEGSWLTVV.

The chain employs TRBV15 and TRBJ2-2, with a possible D match to TRBD2 (6 bases). CDR1 is LNHNV, CDR2 YYDKDF, per germline (reference sequence). V lost 5 bases and J lost 4, with 20 bases in between. This CDR3 is 17 amino acids long. The CDR3 sequence: CATSRTAGRILTGELFF. The CDR3 DNA sequence: TGTGCCACCAGCCGTACGGCGGGACGGATCCTCACCGGGGAGCTGTTTTTT.

Regarding this clone: The junction does not match germline at one end; this may be a read error. The rearrangement uses TRBV10-3 and TRBJ2-7, with 10 positions matching TRBD2. This CDR3 is built from 15 residues. From germline, CDR1 is ENHRY and CDR2 SYGVKD. CDR3 protein: CAINEASGRTYEQYF. In nucleotides, the CDR3 is TGTGCCATCAATGAGGCTAGCGGGAGAACCTACGAGCAGTACTTC.

The J gene is TRBJ2-7, the V gene TRBV4-1, with TRBD1 identical over 9 bases. CDR3 length: 15 amino acids. Germline CDR1 MGHRA, CDR2 YSYEKL. J was trimmed by 7 bases and V by 0 bases; bases with no gene match: 7. As DNA, the CDR3 is TGCGCCAGCAGCCAAGACCGGGACAGGGTGGTGGAGCAGTACTTC. It encodes CASSQDRDRVVEQYF.

The chain links TRBV29-1 to TRBJ1-1; 8 positions match TRBD1. The CDR3 totals 13 residues. The V and J ends lost 8 bases and 1 base, in that order; junction bases with no gene match: 6. Germline values: CDR1 SQVTM, CDR2 ANQGSEA. The CDR3 spells CSTRQGQNTEAFF. Here the CDR3 DNA reads TGCAGCACAAGACAGGGGCAGAACACTGAAGCTTTCTTT.

The gene calls are TRBV4-3 and TRBJ2-3, with D perhaps being TRBD1 or TRBD2 (6 bases each). Trimming cost V 2 bases and J 3 bases, with 15 bases left between them. The CDR3 is 16 residues long. Germline CDR1 is LGHNA and CDR2 is YSLEER. The CDR3: CASSQWGRDPTDTQYF. CDR3 sequence (DNA): TGCGCCAGCAGCCAATGGGGGCGGGATCCTACAGATACGCAGTATTTT.

The genes are TRBV18 and TRBJ2-5; 7 bases align to TRBD1. This CDR3 contains 13 residues. Germline V gives CDR1 KGHSH, CDR2 LQKENI. After removal of 4 bases from V and 1 base from J, the junction contained 0 bases not matched to a gene. The CDR3, as DNA: TGTGCCAGCTCACGGGACAGCCAAGAGACCCAGTACTTC. This gives the protein CASSRDSQETQYF.

This clone was seen more than once but under ten times. This CDR3 is CASSLDGGRTDTQYF. The CDR3 nucleotides read TGTGCCAGCAGCTTGGATGGCGGGAGGACAGATACGCAGTATTTT. J is TRBJ2-3 and V is TRBV5-4; 8 bases are shared with TRBD2. CDR1 is SGHNT, CDR2 YYREEE, per germline (reference sequence). The CDR3 loop spans 15 amino acids. With 0 bases clipped from V and 3 bases from J, the junction kept 3 bases outside the gene matches.

The chain carries TRBV15 and TRBJ1-3, with D uncertain. The V end lost 0 bases, the J end lost 0 bases, and 9 bases lay between the germline ends. Germline CDR1 reads LNHNV; CDR2 reads YYDKDF (reference sequence). The length of the CDR3 is 16 residues. The CDR3 sequence: CATSRERQVSGNTIYF. For the CDR3, the DNA is TGTGCCACCAGCAGAGAGAGACAAGTCTCTGGAAACACCATATATTTT. Full variable domain (outside the CDR3, taken from reference TRBV15 and TRBJ1-3): DAMVIQNPRYQVTQFGKPVTLSCSQTLNHNVMYWYQQKSSQAPKLLFHYYDKDFNNEADTPDNFQSRRPNTSFCFLDIRSPGLGDTAMYLCATSRERQVSGNTIYFGEGSWLTVV.

V usage is TRBV14 and J usage is TRBJ2-4; 8 nucleotides line up with TRBD1. V was clipped by 1 base and J by 2 bases; unmatched bases: 4. CDR1 SGHDN and CDR2 FVKESK come from the germline V gene. The CDR3 sequence is 16 residues long. The CDR3 reads CASSQVQGATKNIQYF. In DNA, the CDR3 is TGTGCCAGCAGCCAAGTCCAGGGGGCGACCAAAAACATTCAGTACTTC.

The sample holds a few counts of this clone. The rearrangement links TRBV12-3 or TRBV12-4 to TRBJ2-7; D unresolved. The CDR3 runs 13 residues. The ends were cut back, 0 bases at V and 1 base at J, with 4 bases in the middle. The CDR3 loop is CASSLALSYEQYF. DNA of the CDR3: TGTGCCAGCAGTTTAGCGCTATCCTACGAGCAGTACTTC.

This chain links TRBV7-8 with TRBJ2-7; the D gene is possibly TRBD2 (6 bases). This CDR3 has 14 residues. Deletions cut 3 bases from V and 2 bases from J, with 11 bases between. Germline V gives CDR1 SGHVS, CDR2 FQNEAQ. The CDR3: CASSFGSGAYEQYF. The CDR3 region has the DNA TGTGCCAGCAGCTTCGGTAGCGGAGCCTACGAGCAGTACTTC.

The J gene is TRBJ2-2, the V gene TRBV7-8; maybe TRBD1 (6 bases). This CDR3 region has 17 residues. Germline lookup yields CDR1 SGHVS and CDR2 FQNEAQ. The ends were cut back, 1 base at V and 0 bases at J, with 12 bases in the middle. DNA of the CDR3: TGTGCCAGCAGCTTAGATATACAGGGCGCGAACACCGGGGAGCTGTTTTTT. Amino acid sequence: CASSLDIQGANTGELFF.

The V and J genes are TRBV19 and TRBJ2-3; 16 nucleotides line up with TRBD2. Unmatched junction bases numbered 15, after V lost 5 bases and J lost 7 bases. The CDR3 has 19 residues. CDR1 LNHDA and CDR2 SQIVND come from the germline V gene (reference sequence). The CDR3 nucleotides are TGTGCCAGTAGTCTTTCTGCCGCCGGGACTAGCGGGAGGGGCAATACGCAGTATTTT. Translated: CASSLSAAGTSGRGNTQYF.

The CDR3 DNA reads as TGTGCCAGCAGTTCTCCGGGGAGGGACCCAGATACGCAGTATTTT. It is translated as CASSSPGRDPDTQYF. The chain joins TRBV6-2 or TRBV6-3 to TRBJ2-3; TRBD2 aligns across 7 bases. Germline CDR1 is MNHEY and CDR2 is SVGEGT. After removal of 4 bases from V and 4 bases from J, the junction contained 8 bases not matched to a gene. The CDR3 runs 15 residues.